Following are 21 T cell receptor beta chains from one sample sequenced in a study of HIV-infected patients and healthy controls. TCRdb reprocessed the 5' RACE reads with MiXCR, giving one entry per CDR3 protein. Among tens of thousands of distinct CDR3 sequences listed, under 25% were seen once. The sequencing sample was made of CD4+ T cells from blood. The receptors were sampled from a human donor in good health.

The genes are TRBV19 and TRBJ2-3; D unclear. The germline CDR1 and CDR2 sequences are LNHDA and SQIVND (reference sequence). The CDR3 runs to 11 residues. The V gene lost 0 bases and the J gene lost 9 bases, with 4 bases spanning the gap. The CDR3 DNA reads TGTGCCAGTAGTATAGAACGAACGCAGTATTTT. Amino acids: CASSIERTQYF. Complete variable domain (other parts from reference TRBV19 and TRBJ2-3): DGGITQSPKYLFRKEGQNVTLSCEQNLNHDAMYWYRQDPGQGLRLIYYSQIVNDFQKGDIAEGYSVSREKKESFPLTVTSAQKNPTAFYLCASSIERTQYFGPGTRLTVL.

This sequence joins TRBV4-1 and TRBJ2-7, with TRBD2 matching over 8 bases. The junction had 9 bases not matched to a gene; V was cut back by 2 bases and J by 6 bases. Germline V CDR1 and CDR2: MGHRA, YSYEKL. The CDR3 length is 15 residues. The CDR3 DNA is TGCGCCAGCAGCCAATTGGGACTAGGTCACCCCGAGCAGTACTTC. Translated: CASSQLGLGHPEQYF.

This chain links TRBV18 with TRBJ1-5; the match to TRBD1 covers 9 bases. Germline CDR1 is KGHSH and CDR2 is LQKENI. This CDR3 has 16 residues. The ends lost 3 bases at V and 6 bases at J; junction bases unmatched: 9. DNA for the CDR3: TGTGCCAGCTCACCCTCCACGGACAGGGGAGGTCAGCCCCAGCATTTT. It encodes CASSPSTDRGGQPQHF.

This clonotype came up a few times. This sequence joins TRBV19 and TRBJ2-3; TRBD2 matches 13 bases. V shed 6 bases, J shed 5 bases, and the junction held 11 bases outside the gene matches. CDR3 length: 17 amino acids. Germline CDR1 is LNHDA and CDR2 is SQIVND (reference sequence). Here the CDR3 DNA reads TGTGCCAGTAGGCCCCTCACTAGCGGGAGGGCGAGAGATACGCAGTATTTT. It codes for CASRPLTSGRARDTQYF.

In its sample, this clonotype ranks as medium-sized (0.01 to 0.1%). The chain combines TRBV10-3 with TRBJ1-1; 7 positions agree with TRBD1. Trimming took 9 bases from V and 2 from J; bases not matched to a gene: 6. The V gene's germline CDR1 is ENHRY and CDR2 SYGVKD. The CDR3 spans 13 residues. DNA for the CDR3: TGTGCCATGGGGGACAGTTCCAACACTGAAGCTTTCTTT. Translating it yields CAMGDSSNTEAFF.

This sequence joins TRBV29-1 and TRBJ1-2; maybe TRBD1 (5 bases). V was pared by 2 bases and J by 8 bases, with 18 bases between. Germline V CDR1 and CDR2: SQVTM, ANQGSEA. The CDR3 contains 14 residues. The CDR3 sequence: CSVEPTSPGGGYTF. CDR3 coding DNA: TGCAGCGTTGAACCAACCTCACCTGGGGGAGGCTACACCTTC.

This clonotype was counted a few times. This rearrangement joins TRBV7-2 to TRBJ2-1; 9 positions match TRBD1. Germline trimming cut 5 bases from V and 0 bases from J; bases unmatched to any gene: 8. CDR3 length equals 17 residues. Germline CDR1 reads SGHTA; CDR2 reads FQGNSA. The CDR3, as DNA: TGTGCCAGCAGCATGGGACAGGGTGGGAGCTCCTACAATGAGCAGTTCTTC. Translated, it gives CASSMGQGGSSYNEQFF.

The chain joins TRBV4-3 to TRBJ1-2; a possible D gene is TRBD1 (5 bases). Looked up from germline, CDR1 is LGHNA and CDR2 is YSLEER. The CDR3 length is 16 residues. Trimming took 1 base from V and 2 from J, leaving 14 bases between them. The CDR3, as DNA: TGCGCCAGCAGCCAAGCCTGGGGCCAAGGAAACTATGGCTACACCTTC. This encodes CASSQAWGQGNYGYTF.

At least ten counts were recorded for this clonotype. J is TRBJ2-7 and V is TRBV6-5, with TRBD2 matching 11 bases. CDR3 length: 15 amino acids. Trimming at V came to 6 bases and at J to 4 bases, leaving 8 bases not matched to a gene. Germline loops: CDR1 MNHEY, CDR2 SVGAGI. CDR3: CASSLSGLAAYEQYF. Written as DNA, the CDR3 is TGTGCCAGCAGCCTATCGGGACTAGCGGCTTACGAGCAGTACTTC.

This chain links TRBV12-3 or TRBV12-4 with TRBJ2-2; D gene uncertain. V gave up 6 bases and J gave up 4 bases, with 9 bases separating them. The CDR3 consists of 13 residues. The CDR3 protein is CASSLSATGELFF. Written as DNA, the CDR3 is TGTGCCAGCAGCCTTTCGGCCACCGGGGAGCTGTTTTTT.

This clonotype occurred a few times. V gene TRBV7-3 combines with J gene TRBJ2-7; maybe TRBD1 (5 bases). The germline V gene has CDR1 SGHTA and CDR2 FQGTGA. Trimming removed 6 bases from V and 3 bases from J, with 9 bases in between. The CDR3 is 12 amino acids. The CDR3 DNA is TGTGCCAGCAGGTCCCAGGGCTACGAGCAGTACTTC. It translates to CASRSQGYEQYF.

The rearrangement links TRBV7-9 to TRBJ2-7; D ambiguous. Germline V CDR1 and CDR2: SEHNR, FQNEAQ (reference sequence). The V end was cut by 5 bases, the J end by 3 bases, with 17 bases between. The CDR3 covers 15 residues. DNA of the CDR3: TGTGCCAGCAGCCGCCGGGTAATGGAACGCTACGAGCAGTACTTC. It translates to CASSRRVMERYEQYF.

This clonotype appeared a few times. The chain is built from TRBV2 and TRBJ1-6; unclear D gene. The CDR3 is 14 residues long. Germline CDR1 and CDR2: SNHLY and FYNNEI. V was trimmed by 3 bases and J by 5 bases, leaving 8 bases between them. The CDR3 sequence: CASSDRRNNSPLHF. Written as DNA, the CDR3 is TGTGCCAGCAGTGATCGGCGGAATAATTCACCCCTCCACTTT.

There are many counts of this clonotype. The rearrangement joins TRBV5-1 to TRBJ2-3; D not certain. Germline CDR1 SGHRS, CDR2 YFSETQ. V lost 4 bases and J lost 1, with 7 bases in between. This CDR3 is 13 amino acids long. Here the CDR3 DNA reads TGCGCCAGCAGCGGAGAGGGCACAGATACGCAGTATTTT. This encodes CASSGEGTDTQYF.

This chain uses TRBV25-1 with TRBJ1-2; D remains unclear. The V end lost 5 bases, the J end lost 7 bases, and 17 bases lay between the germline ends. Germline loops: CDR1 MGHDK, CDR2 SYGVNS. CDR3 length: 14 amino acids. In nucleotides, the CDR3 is TGTGCCAGCAGTATAGCAGCCTTCTCTATTGGCTACACCTTC. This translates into CASSIAAFSIGYTF.

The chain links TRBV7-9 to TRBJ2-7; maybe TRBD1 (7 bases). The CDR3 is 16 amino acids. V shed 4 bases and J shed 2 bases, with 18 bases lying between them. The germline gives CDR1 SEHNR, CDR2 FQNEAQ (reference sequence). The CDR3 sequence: CASSSPGDSNPYEQYF. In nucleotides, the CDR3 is TGTGCCAGCAGCTCCCCGGGGGACAGCAACCCCTACGAGCAGTACTTC.

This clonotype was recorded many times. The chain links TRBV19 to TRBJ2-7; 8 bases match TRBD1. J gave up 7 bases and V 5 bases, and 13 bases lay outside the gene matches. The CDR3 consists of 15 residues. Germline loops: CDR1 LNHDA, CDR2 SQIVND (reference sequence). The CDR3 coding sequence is TGTGCCAGTAGTGTGTTCCAGGGGGCGCATTATGAGCAGTACTTC. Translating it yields CASSVFQGAHYEQYF.

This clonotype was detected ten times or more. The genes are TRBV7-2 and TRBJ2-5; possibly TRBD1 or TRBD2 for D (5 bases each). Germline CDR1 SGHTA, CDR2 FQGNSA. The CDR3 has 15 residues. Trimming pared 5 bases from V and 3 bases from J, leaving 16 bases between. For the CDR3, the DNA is TGTGCCAGCAGCCCATTCTTGACAGCGGAAGAGACCCAGTACTTC. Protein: CASSPFLTAEETQYF.

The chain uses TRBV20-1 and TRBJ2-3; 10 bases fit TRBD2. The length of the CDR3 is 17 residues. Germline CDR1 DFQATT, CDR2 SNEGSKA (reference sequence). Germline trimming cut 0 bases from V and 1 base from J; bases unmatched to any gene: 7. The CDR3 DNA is TGCAGTGCTAGAGACCCCACCGGGACTAGCGGCACAGATACGCAGTATTTT. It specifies CSARDPTGTSGTDTQYF.

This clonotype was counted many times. CDR3 sequence (DNA): TGTGCCAGCAGCTTGGGGGTTAGCTCTGGAAACACCATATATTTT. Translating gives CASSLGVSSGNTIYF. V and J are TRBV5-6 and TRBJ1-3, with D uncertain. This CDR3 spans 15 amino acids. Trimming took 0 bases from V and 0 from J, leaving 7 bases between them. The germline V gene encodes CDR1 SGHDT and CDR2 YYEEEE. Looking up the rest from reference TRBV5-6 and TRBJ1-3 gives the full variable domain: DAGVTQSPTHLIKTRGQQVTLRCSPKSGHDTVSWYQQALGQGPQFIFQYYEEEERQRGNFPDRFSGHQFPNYSSELNVNALLLGDSALYLCASSLGVSSGNTIYFGEGSWLTVV.

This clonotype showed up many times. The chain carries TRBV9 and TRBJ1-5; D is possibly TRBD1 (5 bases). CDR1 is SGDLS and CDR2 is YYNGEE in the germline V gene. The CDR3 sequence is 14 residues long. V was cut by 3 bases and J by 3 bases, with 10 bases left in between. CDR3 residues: CASSATAFNQPQHF. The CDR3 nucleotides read TGTGCCAGCAGCGCGACAGCTTTCAATCAGCCCCAGCATTTT.